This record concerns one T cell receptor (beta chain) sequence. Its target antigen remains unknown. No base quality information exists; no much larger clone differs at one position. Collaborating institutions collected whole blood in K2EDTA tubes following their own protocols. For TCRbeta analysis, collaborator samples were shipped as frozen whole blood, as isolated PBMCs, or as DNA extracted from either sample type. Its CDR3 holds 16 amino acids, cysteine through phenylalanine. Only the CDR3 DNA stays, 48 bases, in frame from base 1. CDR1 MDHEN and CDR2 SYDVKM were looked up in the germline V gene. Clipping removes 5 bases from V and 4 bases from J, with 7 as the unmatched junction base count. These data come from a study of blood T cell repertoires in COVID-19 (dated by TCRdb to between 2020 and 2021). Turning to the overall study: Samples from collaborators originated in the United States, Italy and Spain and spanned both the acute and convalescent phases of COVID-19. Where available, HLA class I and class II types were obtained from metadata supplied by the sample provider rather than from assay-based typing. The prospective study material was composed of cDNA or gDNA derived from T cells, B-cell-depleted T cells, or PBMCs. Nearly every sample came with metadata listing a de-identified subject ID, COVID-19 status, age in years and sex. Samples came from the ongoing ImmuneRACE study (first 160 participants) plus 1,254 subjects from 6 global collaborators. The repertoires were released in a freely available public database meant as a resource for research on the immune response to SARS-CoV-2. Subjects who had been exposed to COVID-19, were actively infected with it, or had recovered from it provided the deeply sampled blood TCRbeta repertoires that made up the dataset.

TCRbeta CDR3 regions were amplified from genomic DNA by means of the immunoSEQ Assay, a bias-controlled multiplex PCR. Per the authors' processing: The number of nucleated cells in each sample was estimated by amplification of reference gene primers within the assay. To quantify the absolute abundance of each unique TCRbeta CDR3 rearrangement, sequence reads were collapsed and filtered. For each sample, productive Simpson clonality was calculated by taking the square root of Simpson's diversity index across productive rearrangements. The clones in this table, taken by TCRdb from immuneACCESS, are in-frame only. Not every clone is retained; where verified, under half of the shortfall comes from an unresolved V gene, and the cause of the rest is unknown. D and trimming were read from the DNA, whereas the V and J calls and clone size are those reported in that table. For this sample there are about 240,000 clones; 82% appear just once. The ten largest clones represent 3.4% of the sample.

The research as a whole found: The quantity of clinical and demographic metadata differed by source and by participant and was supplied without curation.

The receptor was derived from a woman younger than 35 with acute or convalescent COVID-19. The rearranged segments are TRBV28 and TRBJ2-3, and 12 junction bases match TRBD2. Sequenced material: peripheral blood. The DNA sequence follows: TGTGCCAGCAGTCCCCCGACTAGCGGGAGTTCAGATACGCAGTATTTT. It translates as CASSPPTSGSSDTQYF.